The rows below give T cell receptor beta chains drawn from one sample of a study of cytomegalovirus exposure and HLA in healthy donors. Clones were sequenced by immunoSEQ multiplex PCR, and TCRdb holds only the in-frame ones, with some missing. The repertoire holds around 150,000 clones, roughly 78% seen once, with approximately 4% in the top ten. Sequencing input: PBMCs. These receptors were taken from a man aged 50 to 60 in good health and CMV-seropositive. CDR3s include the opening cysteine and the closing phenylalanine or tryptophan. Fields, in order: clone size, V gene, J gene, D gene, CDR3 DNA, CDR3 protein. D genes are given only for firm matches. Only some rows state a clone size, as once, few, many or a class for expanded clones.

clone size: NA
V gene: TRBV4-3
J gene: TRBJ1-4
D gene: TRBD1
CDR3 DNA: TGCGCCAGCAGCCCGGACAGGGTTGGAGAAAAACTGTTTTTT
CDR3 protein: CASSPDRVGEKLFF

clone size: NA
V gene: TRBV27
J gene: TRBJ1-5
D gene: NA
CDR3 DNA: TGTACCAGCAGTTTTAACAATCAGCCCCAGCATTTT
CDR3 protein: CTSSFNNQPQHF

clone size: NA
V gene: TRBV4-2
J gene: TRBJ1-4
D gene: TRBD1
CDR3 DNA: TGTGCCAGCAGGGGTGACAGGGGGAATGAAAAACTGTTTTTT
CDR3 protein: CASRGDRGNEKLFF

clone size: NA
V gene: TRBV15
J gene: TRBJ1-2
D gene: NA
CDR3 DNA: TGTGCCACCAGCAGAGATTTGGCATCCCCTAGAACCTTC
CDR3 protein: CATSRDLASPRTF

clone size: few
V gene: TRBV2
J gene: TRBJ2-1
D gene: NA
CDR3 DNA: TGTGCCAGCCCCAGGGCGGTTGATGAGCAGTTCTTC
CDR3 protein: CASPRAVDEQFF

clone size: NA
V gene: TRBV7-2
J gene: TRBJ2-5
D gene: NA
CDR3 DNA: TGTGCCAGCAGCTTAGGTTGGGCGGAGACCCAGTACTTC
CDR3 protein: CASSLGWAETQYF

clone size: NA
V gene: TRBV11-1
J gene: TRBJ2-5
D gene: TRBD1
CDR3 DNA: TGTGCCAGCAGCTCGGACAGGGTGGGGACCCAGTACTTC
CDR3 protein: CASSSDRVGTQYF

clone size: NA
V gene: TRBV5-1
J gene: TRBJ1-1
D gene: NA
CDR3 DNA: TGCGCCAGCAGCCGGGAGGGCGGTGAAGCTTTCTTT
CDR3 protein: CASSREGGEAFF

clone size: NA
V gene: TRBV7-9
J gene: TRBJ1-1
D gene: TRBD1
CDR3 DNA: TGTGCCAGCAGCCCGAGGACAGGGGGCAACACTGAAGCTTTCTTT
CDR3 protein: CASSPRTGGNTEAFF

clone size: NA
V gene: TRBV5-5
J gene: TRBJ1-4
D gene: NA
CDR3 DNA: TGTGCCAGCACCTTAAGGTCAGGCATGGATGGTGAAAAACTGTTTTTT
CDR3 protein: CASTLRSGMDGEKLFF

clone size: NA
V gene: TRBV5-1
J gene: TRBJ2-1
D gene: TRBD1
CDR3 DNA: TGCGCCAGCAGCTTACCTACCGGGACAGAGTACAATGAGCAGTTCTTC
CDR3 protein: CASSLPTGTEYNEQFF

clone size: NA
V gene: TRBV5-1
J gene: TRBJ2-7
D gene: TRBD2
CDR3 DNA: TGCGCCAGCAGCGTCACTAGCGGGAGTACTTACGAGCAGTACTTC
CDR3 protein: CASSVTSGSTYEQYF

clone size: once
V gene: TRBV2
J gene: TRBJ2-2
D gene: TRBD1
CDR3 DNA: TGTGCCAGCAGTGAGCAGACAGGGACAAACACCGGGGAGCTGTTTTTT
CDR3 protein: CASSEQTGTNTGELFF

clone size: NA
V gene: TRBV5-5
J gene: TRBJ1-5
D gene: NA
CDR3 DNA: TGTGCCAGCAGCTTGTACTTAAGCAATCAGCCCCAGCATTTT
CDR3 protein: CASSLYLSNQPQHF

clone size: NA
V gene: TRBV9
J gene: TRBJ2-7
D gene: NA
CDR3 DNA: TGTGCCAGCAGCCGGCGGGAAGACTCCTACGAGCAGTACTTC
CDR3 protein: CASSRREDSYEQYF

clone size: NA
V gene: TRBV27
J gene: TRBJ1-5
D gene: NA
CDR3 DNA: TGTGCCAGCAGTTTGTCGGGACAAGACAATCAATCCCAGCATTTT
CDR3 protein: CASSLSGQDNQSQHF

clone size: NA
V gene: TRBV6-1
J gene: TRBJ2-2
D gene: TRBD2
CDR3 DNA: TGTGCCAGCAGTTTTGGACTAGCGGTCACCGGGGAGCTGTTTTTT
CDR3 protein: CASSFGLAVTGELFF

clone size: NA
V gene: TRBV10-3
J gene: TRBJ1-1
D gene: NA
CDR3 DNA: TGTGCCATCAAGATAGTCGGAGGGACTGAAGCTTTCTTT
CDR3 protein: CAIKIVGGTEAFF

clone size: NA
V gene: TRBV7-9
J gene: TRBJ2-5
D gene: TRBD2
CDR3 DNA: TGTGCCAGCAGACCAACTAGCGGGGGAGAGACCCAGTACTTC
CDR3 protein: CASRPTSGGETQYF

clone size: once
V gene: TRBV4-1
J gene: TRBJ1-2
D gene: NA
CDR3 DNA: TGCGCCAGCAGCCAAGCCCGGAGAGATGGCTACACCTTC
CDR3 protein: CASSQARRDGYTF

clone size: NA
V gene: TRBV27
J gene: TRBJ2-3
D gene: NA
CDR3 DNA: TGTGCCAGCAGTTCTGGACAGCGAAACACAGATACGCAGTATTTT
CDR3 protein: CASSSGQRNTDTQYF

clone size: NA
V gene: TRBV11-3
J gene: TRBJ2-2
D gene: TRBD1
CDR3 DNA: TGTGCCAGCAGCTTAGACAGGGGGCCGGGGGAGCTGTTTTTT
CDR3 protein: CASSLDRGPGELFF

clone size: NA
V gene: TRBV10-2
J gene: TRBJ1-5
D gene: NA
CDR3 DNA: TGCGCCAGCACCAACGACAGGCCGGGGCAGCCCCAGCATTTT
CDR3 protein: CASTNDRPGQPQHF